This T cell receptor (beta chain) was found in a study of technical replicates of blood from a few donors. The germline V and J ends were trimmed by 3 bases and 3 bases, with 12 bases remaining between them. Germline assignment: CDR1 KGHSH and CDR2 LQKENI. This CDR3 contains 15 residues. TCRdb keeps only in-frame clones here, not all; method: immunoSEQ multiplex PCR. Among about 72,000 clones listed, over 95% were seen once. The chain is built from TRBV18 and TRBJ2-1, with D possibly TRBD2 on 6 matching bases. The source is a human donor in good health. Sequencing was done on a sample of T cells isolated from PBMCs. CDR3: CASSPGAGYYNEQFF. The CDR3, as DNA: TGTGCCAGCTCACCTGGGGCGGGGTACTACAATGAGCAGTTCTTC.